This T cell receptor beta chain emerged from a study of CD8+ T cells in alopecia areata. The sequencing template was cDNA reverse transcribed from extracted RNA. Libraries were prepared by immunoSEQ multiplex PCR; TCRdb keeps only in-frame clonotypes and omits some of them. The sample consists of under 150,000 clones, more than 55% of them appearing once. Notes on the study in general: Resident alphabeta T-cell populations of normal skin are likewise subject to sequencing in scalp samples. Researchers report lesional scalp, most notably alopecia totalis/universalis, outstripped normal scalp in clonality.

The germline V and J ends were trimmed by 6 bases and 6 bases, with 12 bases remaining between them. The CDR3 is made up of 13 amino acids. Germline V gene sequence: CDR1 SGHTA, CDR2 FQGNSA. As for this clone: What it recognizes is unknown.

The chain has TRBV7-2 and TRBJ2-1, with no clear D. The sample taken for sequencing was CD8+ T cells sorted from blood. The sequence came from a human donor in good health. This CDR3 is CASSSFGGNEQFF. CDR3 DNA: TGTGCCAGCAGTTCATTCGGCGGCAATGAGCAGTTCTTC. The variable domain in full, with the rest retrieved from reference TRBV7-2 and TRBJ2-1, is GAGVSQSPSNKVTEKGKDVELRCDPISGHTALYWYRQSLGQGLEFLIYFQGNSAPDKSGLPSDRFSAERTGGSVSTLTIQRTQQEDSAVYLCASSSFGGNEQFFGPGTRLTVL.